This record concerns one T cell receptor (beta chain) sequence. Data came from immunoSEQ multiplex PCR; TCRdb stores just in-frame clones and leaves some out. The profile shows some 100,000 clones, over 90% of them singletons. Trimming took off 3 bases at V and 6 bases at J, with 20 bases between the two ends. Germline loops: CDR1 SEHNR, CDR2 FQNEAQ (reference sequence). This CDR3 has 16 residues. The sample is drawn from a study of technical replicates of blood from several donors. The sample taken for sequencing was T cells isolated from PBMCs. This chain connects TRBV7-9 to TRBJ1-1, with D unclear. The receptor comes from a human donor in good health. This chain's CDR3 is CASSLNFPTPSAEAFF. In DNA, the CDR3 is TGTGCCAGCAGCTTGAATTTTCCCACTCCCTCCGCTGAAGCTTTCTTT.